Presented here are 27 T cell receptor beta chains from one specimen sequenced in a study of shared clonotypes between healthy human individuals. Naive CD8 cells comprised CD45RO-negative, CCR7-positively selected cells, excluding terminally differentiated effector memory CD45RA+ cells. Produced via immunoSEQ multiplex PCR; TCRdb's table is partial and in-frame only. The table shows about 1,800,000 clones, with approximately 94% occurring only once. Sequencing used naive CD8+ T cells sorted from blood. These receptors were collected from a man aged 18 to 30 in good health.

As to this clone: Other DNA sequences within the sample encode an identical CDR3. The chain employs TRBV4-3 and TRBJ2-7; maybe TRBD2 (6 bases). Per germline, CDR1 LGHNA and CDR2 YSLEER. V lost 4 bases and J 0 bases, leaving 13 bases between the germline ends. This CDR3 comprises 15 residues. In nucleotides, the CDR3 is TGCGCCAGCAGCCTCACGGGGGAGAGCTCCTACGAGCAGTACTTC. This translates into CASSLTGESSYEQYF.

Comments on this clone: The same CDR3 can be traced to other DNA sequences in this sample. The chain has TRBV28 and TRBJ1-1; D is unclear. CDR3 length: 13 residues. Trimming took off 5 bases at V and 0 bases at J, with 7 bases between the two ends. The germline gives CDR1 MDHEN, CDR2 SYDVKM. CDR3 in DNA: TGTGCCAGCAGTCCCTCTATGAACACTGAAGCTTTCTTT. As protein: CASSPSMNTEAFF.

This chain joins TRBV28 and TRBJ1-1; 9 bases agree with TRBD1. The CDR3 totals 14 residues. V was pared by 5 bases and J by 5 bases, with 6 bases of the junction left unmatched. From germline, CDR1 is MDHEN and CDR2 SYDVKM. As DNA, the CDR3 is TGTGCCAGCAGTCCCGGACAGGGGCTGACTGAAGCTTTCTTT. This sequence encodes CASSPGQGLTEAFF. Combining the CDR3 with reference TRBV28 and TRBJ1-1 gives the whole variable domain DVKVTQSSRYLVKRTGEKVFLECVQDMDHENMFWYRQDPGLGLRLIYFSYDVKMKEKGDIPEGYSVSREKKERFSLILESASTNQTSMYLCASSPGQGLTEAFFGQGTRLTVV.

The chain has TRBV7-9 and TRBJ2-1; 9 bases map to TRBD2. This CDR3 comprises 15 residues. Trimming at V came to 4 bases and at J to 8 bases, leaving 9 bases not matched to a gene. Per germline, CDR1 SEHNR and CDR2 FQNEAQ (reference sequence). The CDR3 region is CASSSETSGSDEQFF. The DNA of the CDR3 is TGTGCCAGCAGCTCAGAGACTAGCGGATCGGATGAGCAGTTCTTC.

The rearrangement joins TRBV5-1 to TRBJ2-7, with D possibly matching TRBD1 (5 bases). This CDR3 is 15 amino acids long. V was trimmed by 0 bases and J by 0 bases, leaving 10 bases between them. Germline assignment: CDR1 SGHRS and CDR2 YFSETQ. This CDR3 reads CASSLAPGYSYEQYF. As DNA, the CDR3 is TGCGCCAGCAGCTTGGCCCCAGGGTACTCCTACGAGCAGTACTTC.

This clone showed up just once. The chain uses TRBV9 and TRBJ2-7; 9 positions match TRBD2. The germline V gene has CDR1 SGDLS and CDR2 YYNGEE. This CDR3 is 16 amino acids long. Trimming cost V 1 base and J 0 bases; bases outside gene matches: 5. The CDR3 loop reads CASSVSLAGDSYEQYF. The CDR3 DNA reads as TGTGCCAGCAGCGTATCCTTAGCGGGAGACTCCTACGAGCAGTACTTC.

The V call is TRBV19, the J call TRBJ2-7, with D unclear. The length of the CDR3 is 14 residues. Germline V gene data show CDR1 as LNHDA and CDR2 as SQIVND (reference sequence). V was clipped by 5 bases and J by 3 bases, with 14 bases between them. The CDR3 sequence: CASSSVGPLYEQYF. CDR3 nucleotide sequence: TGTGCCAGTAGTTCGGTTGGGCCTCTCTACGAGCAGTACTTC.

CDR3 sequence reads: CASSGSAEKLFF. Here the CDR3 DNA reads TGTGCCAGCAGCGGGTCAGCTGAAAAACTGTTTTTT. V gene TRBV9 combines with J gene TRBJ1-4; D remains unclear. The V end lost 3 bases, the J end lost 7 bases, and 7 bases lay between the germline ends. CDR1 SGDLS and CDR2 YYNGEE come from the germline V gene. The CDR3 sequence is 12 residues long.

V usage is TRBV30 and J usage is TRBJ1-3; no firm D call. The germline V and J ends were trimmed by 0 bases and 4 bases, with 25 bases remaining between them. CDR1 is GTSNPN and CDR2 is SVGIG in the germline V gene (reference sequence). This CDR3 comprises 19 residues. The CDR3 bases are TGTGCCTGGAGTGTATTGAGTCAGGATCACGAAAGGACGGGAAACACCATATATTTT. Its protein product is CAWSVLSQDHERTGNTIYF.

J is TRBJ2-3 and V is TRBV29-1; possibly TRBD2 for D (6 bases). The length of the CDR3 is 15 residues. Trimming took 0 bases from V and 0 from J, leaving 10 bases between them. Germline-derived CDR1 and CDR2 are SQVTM and ANQGSEA. The CDR3 here is CSVEESGSSTDTQYF. As DNA, the CDR3 is TGCAGCGTTGAAGAATCCGGGAGTAGCACAGATACGCAGTATTTT.

As for this clone: This sample includes further DNA sequences coding for the same CDR3. The genes are TRBV6-5 and TRBJ2-7; 8 nucleotides agree with TRBD2. The germline V gene encodes CDR1 MNHEY and CDR2 SVGAGI. The trim removed 2 bases at V and 0 bases at J, leaving 0 bases unmatched. CDR3 length: 14 amino acids. The CDR3 region is CASSYSGSSYEQYF. The CDR3 DNA follows: TGTGCCAGCAGTTACAGCGGGAGCTCCTACGAGCAGTACTTC.

The rearrangement joins TRBV10-2 to TRBJ2-7; 7 bases align to TRBD2. Per germline, CDR1 WSHSY and CDR2 SAAADI. V shed 2 bases and J 0 bases; nucleotides not matched to a gene: 4. This CDR3 is 15 amino acids long. Written as DNA, the CDR3 is TGCGCCAGCAGTGAGGGGCGGGGGAGCTCCTACGAGCAGTACTTC. Translation: CASSEGRGSSYEQYF.

The rearrangement joins TRBV27 to TRBJ2-7; unclear D gene. Between the trimmed V and J ends, which lost 3 bases and 5 bases, there was a span of 5 bases. The CDR3 contains 11 residues. The germline V gene encodes CDR1 MNHEY and CDR2 SMNVEV (reference sequence). The CDR3 reads CASSFANEQYF. CDR3 DNA sequence: TGTGCCAGCAGTTTTGCCAACGAGCAGTACTTC.

This chain connects TRBV27 to TRBJ1-1, with a weak D call TRBD1 (5 bases). V lost 1 base and J 8 bases, leaving 14 bases between the germline ends. There are 14 residues in the CDR3. The germline V gene has CDR1 MNHEY and CDR2 SMNVEV (reference sequence). For the CDR3, the DNA is TGTGCCAGCAGTTTATTTTGGGGAGGGGCCGAAGCTTTCTTT. Its protein is CASSLFWGGAEAFF.

This rearrangement joins TRBV5-4 to TRBJ1-3; weak D call: TRBD1 (6 bases). In germline, CDR1 is SGHNT, CDR2 YYREEE (reference sequence). The CDR3 is 14 amino acids. Deletions cut 4 bases from V and 3 bases from J, with 11 bases between. The CDR3 coding sequence is TGTGCCAGCAGCACAGGACAGCTTGGAAACACCATATATTTT. The encoded protein is CASSTGQLGNTIYF.

The chain couples TRBV2 to TRBJ1-5; D remains unclear. The CDR3 sequence is 14 residues long. Deletions cut 2 bases from V and 3 bases from J, with 8 bases between. CDR1 SNHLY and CDR2 FYNNEI come from the germline V gene. CDR3 amino acids: CASSELQINQPQHF. The CDR3 nucleotides are TGTGCCAGCAGTGAATTACAGATCAATCAGCCCCAGCATTTT.

The CDR3 DNA sequence: TGTGCCAGCAGCCCGACCGGGGGTGAAGATGAGCAGTTCTTC. It translates to CASSPTGGEDEQFF. This chain uses TRBV11-2 with TRBJ2-1, with a weak D call TRBD2 (6 bases). The CDR3 extends over 14 amino acids. Per the germline V gene, CDR1 is SGHAT and CDR2 is FQNNGV. Deletions cut 5 bases from V and 8 bases from J, with 16 bases between.

The CDR3 spells CASSQDRGLAATDTQYF. The CDR3 DNA reads as TGCGCCAGCAGCCAAGATAGGGGCCTAGCTGCGACAGATACGCAGTATTTT. The chain has TRBV4-1 and TRBJ2-3, with D tentatively TRBD1 or TRBD2 (5 bases each). CDR1 MGHRA and CDR2 YSYEKL come from the germline V gene. V lost 0 bases, J lost 3 bases, and 16 bases lay in between. The length of the CDR3 is 17 residues.

The rearrangement links TRBV7-9 to TRBJ2-5; 9 bases match TRBD2. Germline CDR1 and CDR2: SEHNR and FQNEAQ (reference sequence). The CDR3 spans 15 residues. Losses at the gene ends were 6 bases for V and 2 bases for J; bases not matched to a gene: 7. CDR3 nucleotides: TGTGCCAGCAGGAGTACTAGCGGGCCTCAAGAGACCCAGTACTTC. It translates to CASRSTSGPQETQYF.

This rearrangement joins TRBV6-1 to TRBJ1-1, with D possibly being TRBD1 (5 bases). The CDR3 sequence is 11 residues long. Germline CDR1 and CDR2: MNHNS and SASEGT. The ends were cut back, 7 bases at V and 10 bases at J, with 13 bases in the middle. CDR3 nucleotide sequence: TGTGCCAGCACCAGGGTTGGGGGAGCTTTCTTT. Translation gives CASTRVGGAFF.

This chain connects TRBV11-2 to TRBJ2-3; 10 bases are shared with TRBD1. The CDR3 has 16 residues. Germline V lookup: CDR1 SGHAT, CDR2 FQNNGV. The trim removed 1 base at V and 4 bases at J, leaving 5 bases unmatched. This CDR3 is CASSLVRGQGPDTQYF. In nucleotides, the CDR3 is TGTGCCAGCAGCTTAGTTCGGGGACAGGGGCCAGATACGCAGTATTTT.

The chain uses TRBV28 and TRBJ2-1; D possibly corresponds to TRBD2 (6 bases). Germline V gene lookup returns CDR1 MDHEN and CDR2 SYDVKM. The ends were cut back, 4 bases at V and 4 bases at J, with 14 bases in the middle. The CDR3 runs to 15 residues. CDR3 DNA sequence: TGTGCCAGCAGTTCAGGAGGGAACAGTTACAATGAGCAGTTCTTC. Protein product: CASSSGGNSYNEQFF.

The CDR3 here is CASSYGQFTGELFF. The CDR3 DNA reads TGTGCCAGCAGTTATGGACAGTTCACCGGGGAGCTGTTTTTT. The chain recombines TRBV6-6 with TRBJ2-2, with a weak D call TRBD1 (6 bases). CDR3 size: 14 residues. Germline CDR1 reads MNHNY; CDR2 reads SVGAGI (reference sequence). V lost 3 bases and J lost 4, with 9 bases in between.

The chain links TRBV5-5 to TRBJ1-5; TRBD1 is a possible D gene (5 bases). This CDR3 comprises 14 residues. V lost 4 bases, J lost 4 bases, and 12 bases lay in between. Per germline, CDR1 SGHKS and CDR2 YYEKEE (reference sequence). CDR3 loop: CASSGGLLNQPQHF. The DNA for the CDR3 is TGTGCCAGCAGCGGGGGACTGCTGAATCAGCCCCAGCATTTT.

This clone was seen just once. This sequence joins TRBV10-2 and TRBJ1-1; D unclear. Germline V gives CDR1 WSHSY, CDR2 SAAADI. V lost 7 bases, J lost 1 base, and 10 bases lay in between. The CDR3 consists of 13 residues. In DNA, the CDR3 is TGCGCCAGCAAGGGAGAGGGGAACACTGAAGCTTTCTTT. It encodes CASKGEGNTEAFF.

The V gene is TRBV4-1, the J gene TRBJ2-3; TRBD1 or TRBD2 may be the D gene (5 bases each). CDR3 size: 16 residues. Trimming shortened V by 3 bases and J by 5 bases, and 18 bases separated the two germline ends. The germline V gene has CDR1 MGHRA and CDR2 YSYEKL. The CDR3 DNA follows: TGCGCCAGCAGCCACGCCTCCGGGACCGATCAAGATACGCAGTATTTT. It codes for CASSHASGTDQDTQYF.

Only a few counts were recorded for this clone. Distinct nucleotide sequences in the sample also encode this CDR3. The chain has TRBV5-1 and TRBJ1-1; D is possibly TRBD1 (5 bases). CDR3 length equals 13 residues. CDR1 and CDR2 (germline): SGHRS, YFSETQ. V was clipped by 2 bases and J by 1 base, with 6 bases between them. The CDR3 DNA reads as TGCGCCAGCAGCTTCGGGGGGAACACTGAAGCTTTCTTT. Encoded protein: CASSFGGNTEAFF.